These 8 T cell receptor beta chains share one sample of origin, sequenced in a study of blood T cell repertoires in COVID-19. Generated by immunoSEQ multiplex PCR, the TCRdb table keeps only in-frame clones and is missing some. Here the sample spans 25,000 to 35,000 clones, 86% being singletons. Specimen: peripheral blood. The receptors come from a human donor with active COVID-19. The donor label of this sample is uncertain.

The chain links TRBV19 to TRBJ2-5; 7 positions agree with TRBD2. This CDR3 contains 14 residues. V lost 0 bases and J lost 5; bases outside the gene matches: 3. Germline V gene lookup returns CDR1 LNHDA and CDR2 SQIVND (reference sequence). CDR3 protein: CASSIEALAETQYF. For the CDR3, the DNA is TGTGCCAGTAGTATAGAGGCACTAGCGGAGACCCAGTACTTC.

The rearrangement links TRBV5-4 to TRBJ2-5; tentative D call: TRBD2 (5 bases). Germline V lookup: CDR1 SGHNT, CDR2 YYREEE (reference sequence). The V gene lost 3 bases and the J gene lost 4 bases, with 16 bases spanning the gap. This CDR3 has 15 amino acids. The CDR3 loop reads CASSSARDPGETQYF. In nucleotides, the CDR3 is TGTGCCAGCAGCTCAGCTCGGGATCCGGGAGAGACCCAGTACTTC.

J is TRBJ2-1 and V is TRBV5-4, with D possibly TRBD2 on 6 matching bases. The CDR3 totals 15 residues. CDR1 and CDR2 (germline): SGHNT, YYREEE (reference sequence). The V gene lost 4 bases and the J gene lost 3 bases, with 14 bases spanning the gap. Here the CDR3 DNA reads TGTGCCAGCAGCCGGGATTGGGGGGTCTACAATGAGCAGTTCTTC. Translating gives CASSRDWGVYNEQFF.

The table lists this clone with a few counts. Written as DNA, the CDR3 is TGTGCCAGCAGTCGAACTAGCGGGAGTACCTACGAGCAGTACTTC. This sequence encodes CASSRTSGSTYEQYF. The chain links TRBV6-5 to TRBJ2-7; 11 bases fit TRBD2. The V gene's germline CDR1 is MNHEY and CDR2 SVGAGI. V was clipped by 5 bases and J by 2 bases; unmatched bases: 5. The CDR3 consists of 15 residues.

The chain couples TRBV4-2 to TRBJ2-7, with 8 bases lining up with TRBD2. The J segment lost 11 bases and the V segment lost 0 bases, leaving 9 bases of the junction unmatched. Per germline, CDR1 LGHNA and CDR2 YNFKEQ. This CDR3 region has 14 residues. CDR3 sequence: CASSQDYSGRVKYF. In nucleotides, the CDR3 is TGTGCCAGCAGCCAAGATTATTCCGGGAGGGTGAAGTACTTC.

V is TRBV2 and J is TRBJ2-1; TRBD2 matches at 12 bases. V was pared by 6 bases and J by 7 bases, with 7 bases of the junction left unmatched. CDR1 and CDR2 from the germline V gene are SNHLY and FYNNEI. This CDR3 region has 15 residues. The CDR3, as DNA: TGTGCCAGCAGAGAAACTAGCGGGGGGAATAATGAGCAGTTCTTC. The encoded protein is CASRETSGGNNEQFF.

The genes are TRBV6-5 and TRBJ2-3, with a possible D match to TRBD1 (5 bases). Deletions cut 8 bases from V and 0 bases from J, with 15 bases between. CDR1 and CDR2 from the germline V gene are MNHEY and SVGAGI. The CDR3 length is 15 residues. CDR3 amino acids: CASGTWGRSTDTQYF. CDR3 in DNA: TGTGCCAGCGGTACCTGGGGCAGAAGCACAGATACGCAGTATTTT.

The CDR3 DNA follows: TGTGCCAGCAGTGGGGAGACTAACACTGAAGCTTTCTTT. The encoded protein is CASSGETNTEAFF. The chain couples TRBV6-4 to TRBJ1-1; D is ambiguous. The V end was cut by 4 bases, the J end by 2 bases, with 8 bases between. The CDR3 length is 13 residues. CDR1 and CDR2 from the germline V gene are MRHNA and SNTAGT.